This TCR beta chain was sequenced for a study of T cell responses to AZD1222 COVID-19 vaccine. General study results and limits: Reportedly, nearly half of unique spike TCRs recognized epitopes outside B.1.351/B.1.1.7 mutations. Elevations in Spike-specific TCR breadth and depth followed administration of two AZD1222 doses.

On this clone: Its specificity is not known.

This table comes from immunoSEQ multiplex PCR, and its TCRdb copy is limited to in-frame clones, with some not included. The table includes under 130,000 clones, 91% detected once. The sample consisted of peripheral blood, taken on day 0 of AZD1222 vaccination. This clonotype was sampled from an adult in good health.

CDR3 in amino acids: CASSKGGMGEKLFF. CDR3 DNA sequence: TGCGCCAGCAGCAAAGGAGGGATGGGTGAAAAACTGTTTTTT. This sequence joins TRBV5-1 and TRBJ1-4, with D unclear. This CDR3 comprises 14 residues. The V gene's germline CDR1 is SGHRS and CDR2 YFSETQ. V was cut by 4 bases and J by 7 bases, with 14 bases left in between.